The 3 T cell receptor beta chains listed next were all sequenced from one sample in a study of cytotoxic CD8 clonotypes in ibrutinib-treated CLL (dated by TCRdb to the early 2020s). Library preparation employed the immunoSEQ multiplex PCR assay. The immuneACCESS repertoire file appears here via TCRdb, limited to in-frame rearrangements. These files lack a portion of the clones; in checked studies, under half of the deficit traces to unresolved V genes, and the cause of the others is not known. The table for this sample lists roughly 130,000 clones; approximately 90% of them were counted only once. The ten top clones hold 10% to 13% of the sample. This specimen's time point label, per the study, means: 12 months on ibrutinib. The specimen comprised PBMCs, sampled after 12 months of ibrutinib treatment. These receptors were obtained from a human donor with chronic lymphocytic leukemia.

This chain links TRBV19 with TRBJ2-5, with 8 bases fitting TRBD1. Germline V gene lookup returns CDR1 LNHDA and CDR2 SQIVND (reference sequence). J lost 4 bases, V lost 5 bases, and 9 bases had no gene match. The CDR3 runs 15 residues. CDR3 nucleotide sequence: TGTGCCAGTAGTCCTCAGGGGGCGTTGGCAGAGACCCAGTACTTC. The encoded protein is CASSPQGALAETQYF.

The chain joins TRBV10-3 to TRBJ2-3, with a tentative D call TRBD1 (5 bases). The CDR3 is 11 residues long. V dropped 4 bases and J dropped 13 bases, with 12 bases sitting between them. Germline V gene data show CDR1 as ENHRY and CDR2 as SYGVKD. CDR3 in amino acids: CAISGGLREYF. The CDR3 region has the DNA TGTGCCATCAGTGGGGGCCTTAGGGAGTATTTT.

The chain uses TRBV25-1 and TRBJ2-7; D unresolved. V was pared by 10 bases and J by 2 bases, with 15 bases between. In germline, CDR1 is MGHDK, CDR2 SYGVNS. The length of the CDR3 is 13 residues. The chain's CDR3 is CATGGSITYEQYF. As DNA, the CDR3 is TGTGCCACTGGTGGCTCTATAACCTACGAGCAGTACTTC.